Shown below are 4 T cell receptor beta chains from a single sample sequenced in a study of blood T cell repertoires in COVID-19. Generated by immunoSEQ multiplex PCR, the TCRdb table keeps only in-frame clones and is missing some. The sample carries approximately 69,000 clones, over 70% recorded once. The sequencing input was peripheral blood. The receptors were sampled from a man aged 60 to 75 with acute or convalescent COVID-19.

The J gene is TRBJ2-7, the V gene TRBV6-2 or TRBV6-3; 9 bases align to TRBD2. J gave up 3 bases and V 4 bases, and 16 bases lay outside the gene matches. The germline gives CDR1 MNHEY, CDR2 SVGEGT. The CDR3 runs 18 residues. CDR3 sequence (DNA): TGTGCCAGCAGTTCTCATTCGACAAAGCAGCGGGAGGTCTACGAGCAGTACTTC. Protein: CASSSHSTKQREVYEQYF.

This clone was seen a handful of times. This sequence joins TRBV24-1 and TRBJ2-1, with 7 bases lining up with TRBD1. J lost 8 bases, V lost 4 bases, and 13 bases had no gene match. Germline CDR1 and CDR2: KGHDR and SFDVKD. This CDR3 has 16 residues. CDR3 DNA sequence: TGTGCCACCAGTGAATCCTATCCCGACAGGGACGATGAGCAGTTCTTC. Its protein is CATSESYPDRDDEQFF.

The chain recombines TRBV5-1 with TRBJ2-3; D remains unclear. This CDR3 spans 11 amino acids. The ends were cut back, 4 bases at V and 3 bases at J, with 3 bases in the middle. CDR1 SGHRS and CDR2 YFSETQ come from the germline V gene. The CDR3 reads CASSETDTQYF. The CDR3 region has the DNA TGCGCCAGCAGCGAGACAGATACGCAGTATTTT.

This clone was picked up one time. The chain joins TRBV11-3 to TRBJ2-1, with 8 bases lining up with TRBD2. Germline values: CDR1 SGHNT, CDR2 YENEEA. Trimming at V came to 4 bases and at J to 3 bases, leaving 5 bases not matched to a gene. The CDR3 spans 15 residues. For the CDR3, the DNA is TGTGCCAGCAGCTACGGGGGGGCAGGCTACAATGAGCAGTTCTTC. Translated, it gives CASSYGGAGYNEQFF.